Below, one T cell receptor beta chain is given with its context. The antigen is undetermined. The sample belongs to a study of cytomegalovirus exposure and HLA in healthy donors. Notes on the study in general: Many donors carried some public TCRs, although rarity characterized most TCR sequences.

V trimming: 1 base; J trimming: 4 bases; junction bases outside the gene matches: 3. Germline V gene data show CDR1 as SGHVS and CDR2 as FQNEAQ. This CDR3 comprises 14 residues. The PCR used 60 Vbeta and 13 Jbeta primers. Assay used: immunoSEQ multiplex PCR; TCRdb lists only in-frame clones, some missing. The specimen's table records around 70,000 clones. Material: PBMCs. The genes are TRBV7-8 and TRBJ1-2; the match to TRBD1 covers 7 bases. The origin of this receptor is a female donor in good health and CMV-seropositive. CDR3 sequence: CASSLGQGGYGYTF. The CDR3 DNA follows: TGTGCCAGCAGCTTAGGGCAGGGGGGCTATGGCTACACCTTC.